The entry below describes one T cell receptor beta chain. Antigen: not known. The sample comes from a study of T cell repertoires in cytomegalovirus infection. Looking at the study overall: CMV infection and matching HLA type were both indicated by public TCR beta signatures. Whole-study findings and limits: HLA-C-restricted, CMV-specific TCR beta clonotypes were dominant ex vivo.

The CDR3 contains 14 residues. V was pared by 6 bases and J by 5 bases, with 16 bases between. TCRdb passed the reads through MiXCR, listing each CDR3 protein once. Counted here are a few hundred thousand distinct CDR3 sequences, approximately 32% occurring once; the ten biggest clones make up 15% to 20%. This TCR was sampled from a human donor in good health (CMV status not recorded). Some clones in this sample may be carry-over from other donors' samples. The sample here was cultured PBMCs, taken from culture after CMV antigen stimulation. The V gene is TRBV12-3 or TRBV12-4, the J gene TRBJ1-2, with D perhaps matching TRBD1 (6 bases). In DNA, the CDR3 is TGTGCCAGCAGGGGAACGGGGGCAGTGTATGGCTACACCTTC. This translates into CASRGTGAVYGYTF.